A few counts support the clone carrying this T cell receptor beta chain. This sample is drawn from a study of T cells in Graves' hyperthyroidism and ophthalmopathy. What was amplified from RNA transcripts were TCR beta CDR3 regions. With the HTBI primer set, the TCR CDR3 went through a first round of RT-PCR. TCRdb reprocessed the multiplex PCR reads via MiXCR and lists one record per CDR3 protein. Among a few hundred thousand distinct CDR3 sequences listed, approximately 14% were seen once. This receptor was identified in a woman in her twenties or thirties with Graves' hyperthyroidism that later progressed to Graves' ophthalmopathy. The sample consisted of blood.

The CDR3 bases are TGCGCCAGCAGCCAAGACCTTTCGGGTCCCGGGGAGCTGTTTTTT. Translated, it gives CASSQDLSGPGELFF. The gene calls are TRBV4-3 and TRBJ2-2; D is uncertain. The CDR3 length is 15 residues. Germline lookup yields CDR1 LGHNA and CDR2 YSLEER. Trimming took off 0 bases at V and 6 bases at J, with 11 bases between the two ends.